A selection of T cell receptor beta chains follows, all from one sample in a study of T-cell reconstitution after alpha-beta-depleted transplantation in children. One entry per CDR3 protein, called by TCRdb with MiXCR from the PCR reads. The sample records a few hundred thousand distinct CDR3 sequences, 10% to 15% being singletons. The sequencing used PBMCs, mostly from graft donor cells, collected 360 days after TCRalphabeta/CD19-depleted stem cell transplant. These receptors originate from a male patient under 18 who had a stem cell transplant for acute myeloid leukemia, so the T cells may come from the graft donor. Each CDR3 is given with its conserved first and last residue. A D gene is named only where the DNA matches it firmly. Clone size is shown for a subset of rows, as once, few, many or a class of expanded clone.

J gene	V gene	D gene	clone size	CDR3 DNA	CDR3 protein
TRBJ1-1	TRBV14	.	.	TGTGCCAGCAGCCAAAGGTGGTCGGGGGCAGCTTTCTTT	CASSQRWSGAAFF
TRBJ2-2	TRBV7-2	.	many	TGTGCCAGCAGCTTGTTGTGGGGTGGAGGGACCGGGGAGCTGTTTTTT	CASSLLWGGGTGELFF
TRBJ1-5	TRBV28	.	.	TGTGCCAGCAGTTTAGATGGAGGATTCTTCAATCAGCCCCAGCATTTT	CASSLDGGFFNQPQHF
TRBJ2-7	TRBV10-3	.	.	TGTGCCATCAATTCCGGCCCCTCTTACGAGCAGTACTTC	CAINSGPSYEQYF
TRBJ2-2	TRBV9	.	few	TGTGCCAGCAGCGTAGGGGTGGGGACGCCGGTCACCGGGGAGCTGTTTTTT	CASSVGVGTPVTGELFF
TRBJ2-5	TRBV12-3/TRBV12-4	.	many	TGTGCCAGCAGGTTCCCGGGGGAGACCCAGTACTTC	CASRFPGETQYF
TRBJ2-1	TRBV11-2	.	.	TGTGCCAGCAGCTTAGCTGGGACTTCCTACAATGAGCAGTTCTTC	CASSLAGTSYNEQFF
TRBJ2-3	TRBV4-3	TRBD2	few	TGCGCCAGCAGCCAATACCTACCGGGACTAATTAGCACAGATACGCAGTATTTT	CASSQYLPGLISTDTQYF
TRBJ2-2	TRBV28	.	few	TGTGCCAGCAGTTTATCACCGGGCCGGGCCTTCGTTTACACCGGGGAGCTGTTTTTT	CASSLSPGRAFVYTGELFF
TRBJ2-1	TRBV27	TRBD2	.	TGTGCCAGCAGAACCTTGCGGGAGCATGAGCAGTTCTTC	CASRTLREHEQFF
TRBJ2-2	TRBV11-2	.	many	TGTGCCAGCAGCTTAGGTATACAGGGAAACACCGGGGAGCTGTTTTTT	CASSLGIQGNTGELFF
TRBJ2-3	TRBV7-3	TRBD2	.	TGTGCCAGCAGCTTAAAACCTAGCGGGAGGGCCTGGGGCACAGATACGCAGTATTTT	CASSLKPSGRAWGTDTQYF
TRBJ1-1	TRBV30	.	.	TGTGCCTGGTGGGAGGCGGGACCGAAGATGAATAGTTTCTTT	CAWWEAGPKMNSFF
TRBJ1-1	TRBV15	.	few	TGTGCCACCAGCAGAACCGGGACGGGCCTGAACACTGAAGCTTTCTTT	CATSRTGTGLNTEAFF
TRBJ2-5	TRBV7-2	.	.	TGTGCCAGCAGCTTAGCGATGCCTATCCCCGATGAGACCCAGTACTTC	CASSLAMPIPDETQYF
TRBJ2-2	TRBV13	.	.	TGTGCCAGCAGCTTACTGCTAGACACCGGGGAGCTGTTTTTT	CASSLLLDTGELFF
TRBJ2-3	TRBV20-1	TRBD2	many	TGCAGTGCTGGGGGATCTAGCGGGAGGGAAACCGATACGCAGTATTTT	CSAGGSSGRETDTQYF
TRBJ2-1	TRBV29-1	.	.	TGCAGCGCACGGGAAGGGAGGAGGTACAATGAGCAGTTCTTC	CSAREGRRYNEQFF
TRBJ2-1	TRBV20-1	.	few	TGCAGTGCTAGAGTATCCCTCTACAATGAGCAGTTCTTC	CSARVSLYNEQFF
TRBJ2-7	TRBV28	.	.	TGTGCCAGCAGTTACGAATCCCAATCCTACGAGCAGTACTTC	CASSYESQSYEQYF
TRBJ2-2	TRBV15	.	.	TGTGCCACCAGCAGACCCCTCGGCCCCGCTTTTTCCGGGGAGCTGTTTTTT	CATSRPLGPAFSGELFF
TRBJ2-7	TRBV14	TRBD1	many	TGTGCCAGCAGCCCCCTGCTCCCGGGACAGGGAAGCGAGCAGTACTTC	CASSPLLPGQGSEQYF
TRBJ2-1	TRBV28	TRBD2	.	TGTGCCAGCAGTGTAAGGGCGGGCCTAGCGGTTTACAATGAGCAGTTCTTC	CASSVRAGLAVYNEQFF
TRBJ2-3	TRBV6-1	TRBD1	few	TGTGCCAGCAGGAGACAGGGGGCTAGCACAGATACGCAGTATTTT	CASRRQGASTDTQYF
TRBJ2-3	TRBV28	.	many	TGTGCCAGCAGTTCCTCGACCCTCTCTGGGTACGCAGATACGCAGTATTTT	CASSSSTLSGYADTQYF
TRBJ2-1	TRBV28	TRBD2	.	TGTGCCAGCAGTCCCCGGGGACTAGCGGTTTCCTACAATGAGCAGTTCTTC	CASSPRGLAVSYNEQFF
TRBJ1-1	TRBV28	.	few	TGTGCCAGCAGACCGTTTGATGGACAGTACACTGAAGCTTTCTTT	CASRPFDGQYTEAFF
TRBJ2-7	TRBV9	TRBD2	few	TGTGCCAGCAGCGTTGATCCGGGGGAGGGGATTATGGACGAGCAGTACTTC	CASSVDPGEGIMDEQYF
TRBJ2-1	TRBV29-1	TRBD2	.	TGCAGCGGCCTCGTCGGGGGGGATGAGCAGTTCTTC	CSGLVGGDEQFF
TRBJ2-4	TRBV18	.	.	TGTGCCAGCTCGCCGACCATCCGGGACTCAAATCAGTACTTC	CASSPTIRDSNQYF
TRBJ2-7	TRBV28	TRBD1	.	TGTGCCAGCAGTGCAGATCAGGGGGCCGGGGACGAGCAGTACTTC	CASSADQGAGDEQYF
TRBJ2-3	TRBV7-2	TRBD1	.	TGTGCCAGCAGCCAAGCGTTGGTCCCAGGGGGCCTCACAGATACGCAGTATTTT	CASSQALVPGGLTDTQYF
TRBJ2-6	TRBV12-3/TRBV12-4	.	.	TGTGCCAGCACCCCCCGCTCTGGGGCCAACGTCCTGACTTTC	CASTPRSGANVLTF
TRBJ2-1	TRBV27	TRBD2	few	TGTGCCAGCACCCGGGCTAGCGGAATAAACAATGAGCAGTTCTTC	CASTRASGINNEQFF
TRBJ2-3	TRBV12-3/TRBV12-4	.	.	TGTGCCAGCGCCCGGGAGATGGGCACAGATACGCAGTATTTT	CASAREMGTDTQYF
TRBJ1-5	TRBV29-1	.	few	TGCAGCGTTGCCGCCTGGAGCAATCAGCCCCAGCATTTT	CSVAAWSNQPQHF
TRBJ2-1	TRBV5-5	.	many	TGTGCCAGCAGCCCGGGAAGGGAGCAGTTCTTC	CASSPGREQFF
TRBJ2-7	TRBV7-2	.	.	TGTGCCAGCAGCCCACAATCCGGGACTGGCTCGGAGCAGTACTTC	CASSPQSGTGSEQYF
TRBJ2-1	TRBV6-1	.	few	TGTGCCAGCAGCCCCCGCCAGAGGTCGGGCGGTGAGCAGTTCTTC	CASSPRQRSGGEQFF
TRBJ2-3	TRBV3-1	.	few	TGTGCCAGCAGCCAAGTATTTTGGGCGGTCACAGATACGCAGTATTTT	CASSQVFWAVTDTQYF
TRBJ1-5	TRBV21-1	.	few	TGTGCCAGCAGCAAAGTGGTTGAGACAGGAGGTCAGCCCCAGCATTTT	CASSKVVETGGQPQHF
TRBJ2-1	TRBV2	TRBD2	many	TGTGCCAGCAGGGGGGTGGGCGGGAGAGGACGTGAGCAGTTCTTC	CASRGVGGRGREQFF
TRBJ1-4	TRBV12-3/TRBV12-4	.	.	TGTGCCAGCAGTTTTGACAGGGAAAAACTGTTTTTT	CASSFDREKLFF
TRBJ2-1	TRBV7-2	TRBD1	.	TGTGCCAGCAGCTTGGGGACAGGGACGATCTCCTACAATGAGCAGTTCTTC	CASSLGTGTISYNEQFF
TRBJ1-6	TRBV27	.	.	TGTGCCAGCAGATTGGGTCTGAGGAACCCTAATTCACCCCTCCACTTT	CASRLGLRNPNSPLHF
TRBJ2-2	TRBV18	TRBD2	.	TGTGCCAGCACCAGACTAGCGGATACCGGGGAGCTGTTTTTT	CASTRLADTGELFF
TRBJ2-3	TRBV7-6	.	.	TGTGCCAGCAGGCGAAGCGGGCGGAGTACCCTTGACACAGATACGCAGTATTTT	CASRRSGRSTLDTDTQYF
TRBJ1-2	TRBV28	.	many	TGTGCCAGCAGCCTTTTTAACTATGGCTACACCTTC	CASSLFNYGYTF
TRBJ2-1	TRBV19	TRBD1	many	TGTGCCAGCCGGGACAGGGGCGATGAGCAGTTCTTC	CASRDRGDEQFF
TRBJ2-6	TRBV6-6	.	many	TGTGCCAGCAGTTACAGGGGGAACAACGTCCTGACTTTC	CASSYRGNNVLTF
TRBJ2-7	TRBV7-2	TRBD1	few	TGTGCCAGCAGCTTTTGGACAGGAGGCTACGAGCAGTACTTC	CASSFWTGGYEQYF
TRBJ2-5	TRBV7-8	.	.	TGTGCCAGCAGCTCCTCCCGCGAAGAAGAGACCCAGTACTTC	CASSSSREEETQYF